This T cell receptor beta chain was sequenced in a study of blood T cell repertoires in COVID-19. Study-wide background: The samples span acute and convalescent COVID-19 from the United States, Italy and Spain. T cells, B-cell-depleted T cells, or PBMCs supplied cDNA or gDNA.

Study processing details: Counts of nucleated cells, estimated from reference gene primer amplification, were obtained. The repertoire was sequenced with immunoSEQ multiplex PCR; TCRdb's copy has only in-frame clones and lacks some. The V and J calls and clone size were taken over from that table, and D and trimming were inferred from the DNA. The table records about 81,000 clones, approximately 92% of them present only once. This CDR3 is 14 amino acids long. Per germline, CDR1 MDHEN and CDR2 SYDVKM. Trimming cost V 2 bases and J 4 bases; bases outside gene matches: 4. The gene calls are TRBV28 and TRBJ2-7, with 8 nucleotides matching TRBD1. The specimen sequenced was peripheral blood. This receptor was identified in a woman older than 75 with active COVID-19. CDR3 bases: TGTGCCAGCAGTTTAGGTCAGGGGGCGTACGAGCAGTACTTC. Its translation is CASSLGQGAYEQYF.